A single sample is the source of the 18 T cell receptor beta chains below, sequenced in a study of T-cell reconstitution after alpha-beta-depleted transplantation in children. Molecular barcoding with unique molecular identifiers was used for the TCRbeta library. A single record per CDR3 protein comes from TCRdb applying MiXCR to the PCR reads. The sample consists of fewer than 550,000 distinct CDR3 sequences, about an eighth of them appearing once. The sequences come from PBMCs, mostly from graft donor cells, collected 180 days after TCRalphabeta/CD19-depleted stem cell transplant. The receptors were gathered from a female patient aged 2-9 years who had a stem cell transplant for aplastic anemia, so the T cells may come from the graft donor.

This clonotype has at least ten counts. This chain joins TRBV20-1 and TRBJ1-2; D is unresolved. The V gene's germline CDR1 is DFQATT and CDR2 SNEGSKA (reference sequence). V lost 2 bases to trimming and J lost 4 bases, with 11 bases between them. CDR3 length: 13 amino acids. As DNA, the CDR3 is TGCAGTGCTAGACCGGTGGATACCTATGGCTACACCTTC. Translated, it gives CSARPVDTYGYTF.

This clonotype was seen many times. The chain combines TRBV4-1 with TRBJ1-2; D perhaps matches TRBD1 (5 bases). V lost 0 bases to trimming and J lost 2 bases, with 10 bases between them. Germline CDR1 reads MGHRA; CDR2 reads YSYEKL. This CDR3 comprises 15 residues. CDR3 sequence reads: CASSQDQGWNYGYTF. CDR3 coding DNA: TGCGCCAGCAGCCAAGATCAGGGTTGGAACTATGGCTACACCTTC.

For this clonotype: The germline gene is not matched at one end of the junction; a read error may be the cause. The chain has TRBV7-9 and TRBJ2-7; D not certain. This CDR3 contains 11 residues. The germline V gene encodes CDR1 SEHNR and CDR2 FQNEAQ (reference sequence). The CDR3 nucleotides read TGTGCCAGCAGCTTAGGGGCTTTGATGCACTTC. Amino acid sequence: CASSLGALMHF. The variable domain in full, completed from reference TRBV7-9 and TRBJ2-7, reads DTGVSQNPRHKITKRGQNVTFRCDPISEHNRLYWYRQTLGQGPEFLTYFQNEAQLEKSRLLSDRFSAERPKGSFSTLEIQRTEQGDSAMYLCASSLGALMHFGPGTRLTVT.

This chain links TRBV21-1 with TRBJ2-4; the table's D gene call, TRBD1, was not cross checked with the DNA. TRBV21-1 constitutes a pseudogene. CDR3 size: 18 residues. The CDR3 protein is CASSKEARGYPAKNIQYF. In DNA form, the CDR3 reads TGTGCCAGCAGCAAAGAGGCGAGGGGGTATCCAGCCAAAAACATTCAGTACTTC.

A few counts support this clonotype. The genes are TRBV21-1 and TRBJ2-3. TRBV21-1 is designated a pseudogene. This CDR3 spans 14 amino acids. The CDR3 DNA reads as TGTGCCAGCAGCAAAGCTCCTAGCACAGATACGCAGTATTTT. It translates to CASSKAPSTDTQYF.

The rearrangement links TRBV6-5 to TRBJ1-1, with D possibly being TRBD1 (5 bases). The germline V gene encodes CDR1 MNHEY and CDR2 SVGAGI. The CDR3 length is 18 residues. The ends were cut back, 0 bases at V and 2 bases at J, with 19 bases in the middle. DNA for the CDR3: TGTGCCAGCAGTTACTCGAGACGGGGCCCACCCGTAAACACTGAAGCTTTCTTT. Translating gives CASSYSRRGPPVNTEAFF.

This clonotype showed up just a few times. The CDR3 bases are TGCAGCGTTGAAGATCACGGGGAGTCTAGAGTACACGAGCAGTACTTC. Protein: CSVEDHGESRVHEQYF. This sequence joins TRBV29-1 and TRBJ2-7; tentative D call: TRBD2 (5 bases). Germline V gives CDR1 SQVTM, CDR2 ANQGSEA. The CDR3 contains 16 residues. V was clipped by 0 bases and J by 5 bases, with 20 bases between them.

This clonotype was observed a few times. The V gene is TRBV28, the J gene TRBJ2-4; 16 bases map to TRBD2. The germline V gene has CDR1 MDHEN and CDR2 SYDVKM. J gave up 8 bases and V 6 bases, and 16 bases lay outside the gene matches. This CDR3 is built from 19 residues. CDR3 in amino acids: CASSAYGTSGRGEWDIQYF. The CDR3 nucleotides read TGTGCCAGCAGCGCGTACGGGACTAGCGGGAGGGGCGAGTGGGACATTCAGTACTTC.

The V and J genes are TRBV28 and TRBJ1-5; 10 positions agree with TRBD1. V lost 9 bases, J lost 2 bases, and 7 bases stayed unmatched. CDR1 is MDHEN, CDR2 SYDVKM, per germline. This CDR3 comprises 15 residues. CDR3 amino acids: CASPTGGEGNQPQHF. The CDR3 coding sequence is TGTGCCAGTCCGACAGGGGGCGAGGGCAATCAGCCCCAGCATTTT.

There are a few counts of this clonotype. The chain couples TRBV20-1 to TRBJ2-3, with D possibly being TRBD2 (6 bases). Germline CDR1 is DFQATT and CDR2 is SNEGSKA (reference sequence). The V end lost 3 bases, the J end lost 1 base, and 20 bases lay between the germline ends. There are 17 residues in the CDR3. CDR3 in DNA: TGCAGTGCTAGGGGAACATCCGGCGGGATGGGCACAGATACGCAGTATTTT. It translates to CSARGTSGGMGTDTQYF.

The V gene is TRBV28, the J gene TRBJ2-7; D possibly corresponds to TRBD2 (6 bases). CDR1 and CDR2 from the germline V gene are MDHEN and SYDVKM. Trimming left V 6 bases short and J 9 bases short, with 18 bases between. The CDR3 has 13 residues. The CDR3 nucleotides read TGTGCCAGCAGCAACCGACGGTGGGGAGGGCAGTACTTC. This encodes CASSNRRWGGQYF.

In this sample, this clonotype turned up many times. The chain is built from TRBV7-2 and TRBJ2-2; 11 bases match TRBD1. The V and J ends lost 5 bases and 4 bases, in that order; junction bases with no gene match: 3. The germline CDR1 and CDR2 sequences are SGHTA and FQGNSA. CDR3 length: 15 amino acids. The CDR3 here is CASSPGTGGTGELFF. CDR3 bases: TGTGCCAGCAGCCCCGGGACAGGGGGCACCGGGGAGCTGTTTTTT.

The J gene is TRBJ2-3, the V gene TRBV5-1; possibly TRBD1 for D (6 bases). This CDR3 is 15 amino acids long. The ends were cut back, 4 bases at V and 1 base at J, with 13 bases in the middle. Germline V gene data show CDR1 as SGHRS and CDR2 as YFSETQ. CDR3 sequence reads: CASSARRGGTDTQYF. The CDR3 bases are TGCGCCAGCAGCGCACGCAGGGGCGGCACAGATACGCAGTATTTT.

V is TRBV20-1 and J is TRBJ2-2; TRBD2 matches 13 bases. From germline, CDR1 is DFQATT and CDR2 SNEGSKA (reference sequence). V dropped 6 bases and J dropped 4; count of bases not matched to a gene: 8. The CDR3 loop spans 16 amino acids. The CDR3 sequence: CSAPGLAGVATGELFF. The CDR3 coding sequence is TGCAGTGCACCTGGACTAGCGGGAGTAGCCACCGGGGAGCTGTTTTTT.

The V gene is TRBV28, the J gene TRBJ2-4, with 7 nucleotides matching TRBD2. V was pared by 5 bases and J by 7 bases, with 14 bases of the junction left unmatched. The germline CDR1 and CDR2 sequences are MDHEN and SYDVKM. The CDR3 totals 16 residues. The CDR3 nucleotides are TGTGCCAGCAGTCTAACTACTGGGGCGGGAGTGAACATTCAGTACTTC. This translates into CASSLTTGAGVNIQYF.

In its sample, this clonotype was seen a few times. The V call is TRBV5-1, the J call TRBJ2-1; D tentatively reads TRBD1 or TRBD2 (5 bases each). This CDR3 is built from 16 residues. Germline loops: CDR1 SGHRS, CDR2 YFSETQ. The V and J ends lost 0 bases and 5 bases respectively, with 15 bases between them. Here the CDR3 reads CASSLGGAGTDNEQFF. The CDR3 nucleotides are TGCGCCAGCAGCTTGGGAGGGGCAGGGACGGACAATGAGCAGTTCTTC.

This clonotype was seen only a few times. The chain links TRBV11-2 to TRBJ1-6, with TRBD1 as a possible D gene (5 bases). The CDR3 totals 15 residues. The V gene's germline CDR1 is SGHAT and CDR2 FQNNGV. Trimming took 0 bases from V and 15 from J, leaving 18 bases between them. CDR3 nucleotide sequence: TGTGCCAGCAGCTTAGATGGGGGACTGAAGAACGGCCTCCACTTT. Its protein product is CASSLDGGLKNGLHF.

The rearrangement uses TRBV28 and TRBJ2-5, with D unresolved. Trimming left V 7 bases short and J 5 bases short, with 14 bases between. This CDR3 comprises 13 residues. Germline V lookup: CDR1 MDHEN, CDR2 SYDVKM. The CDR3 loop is CASNPPVGETQYF. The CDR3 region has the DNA TGTGCCAGCAACCCGCCAGTGGGGGAGACCCAGTACTTC.